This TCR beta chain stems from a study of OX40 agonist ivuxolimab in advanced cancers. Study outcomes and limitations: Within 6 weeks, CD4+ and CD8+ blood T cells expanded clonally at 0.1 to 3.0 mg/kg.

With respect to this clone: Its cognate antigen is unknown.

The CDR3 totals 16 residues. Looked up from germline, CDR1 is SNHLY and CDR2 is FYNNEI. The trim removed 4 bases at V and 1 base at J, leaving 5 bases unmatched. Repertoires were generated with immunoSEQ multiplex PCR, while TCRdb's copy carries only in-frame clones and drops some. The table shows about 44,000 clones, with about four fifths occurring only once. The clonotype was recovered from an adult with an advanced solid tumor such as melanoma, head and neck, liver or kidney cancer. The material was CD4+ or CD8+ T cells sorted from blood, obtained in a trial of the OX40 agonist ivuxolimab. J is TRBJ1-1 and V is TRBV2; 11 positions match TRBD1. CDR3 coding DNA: TGTGCCAGCAGTGCGGGACAGGGGGTCCGGAACACTGAAGCTTTCTTT. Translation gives CASSAGQGVRNTEAFF.